These 21 T cell receptor beta chains share one sample of origin, sequenced in a study of blood T cell repertoires in COVID-19. Repertoires were generated with immunoSEQ multiplex PCR, while TCRdb's copy carries only in-frame clones and drops some. Of fewer than 450,000 clones in the sample, more than 75% were seen once. Sequencing was done on a sample of PBMCs or T cells enriched from blood (not recorded which). These receptors came from a woman between 18 and 29 years old who had recovered from COVID-19.

The chain employs TRBV7-3 and TRBJ2-1, with 7 bases aligning to TRBD1. CDR3 length equals 13 residues. V gave up 5 bases and J gave up 5 bases; unmatched junction bases: 3. Germline V gene lookup returns CDR1 SGHTA and CDR2 FQGTGA. Here the CDR3 reads CASSLDRDNEQFF. The DNA of the CDR3 is TGTGCCAGCAGCCTCGACAGGGACAATGAGCAGTTCTTC.

The gene calls are TRBV10-1 and TRBJ2-7; weak D call: TRBD2 (5 bases). The germline gives CDR1 WNHNN, CDR2 SYGVQD (reference sequence). Trimming pared 4 bases from V and 0 bases from J, leaving 7 bases between. The CDR3 spans 13 residues. CDR3 nucleotides: TGCGCCAGCAGTGTGGGGAGCTCCTACGAGCAGTACTTC. It specifies CASSVGSSYEQYF.

The chain carries TRBV7-9 and TRBJ1-1; D is ambiguous. In germline, CDR1 is SEHNR, CDR2 FQNEAQ (reference sequence). This CDR3 contains 12 residues. Trimming removed 5 bases from V and 8 bases from J, with 12 bases in between. CDR3 sequence (DNA): TGTGCCAGCAGCCCCCCGGGAGACGAAGCTTTCTTT. This translates into CASSPPGDEAFF.

The gene calls are TRBV3-1 (or the pseudogene TRBV3-2) and TRBJ2-1; no clear D gene. With 5 bases removed from V and 4 bases from J, the gap between germline ends came to 9 bases. Per germline, CDR1 LGHDT and CDR2 YNNKEL (reference sequence). There are 13 residues in the CDR3. CDR3 in amino acids: CASSFARYNEQFF. For the CDR3, the DNA is TGTGCCAGCAGCTTTGCTAGATACAATGAGCAGTTCTTC.

This clone was recorded a few times. The chain combines TRBV2 with TRBJ2-2; the D is unclear. Trimming stripped 2 bases from V and 3 bases from J, with 10 bases between. There are 15 residues in the CDR3. Per the germline V gene, CDR1 is SNHLY and CDR2 is FYNNEI. In DNA form, the CDR3 reads TGTGCCAGCAGTGAAATCGAACATTACACCGGGGAGCTGTTTTTT. This gives the protein CASSEIEHYTGELFF. The whole variable domain, remainder taken from reference TRBV2 and TRBJ2-2, is EPEVTQTPSHQVTQMGQEVILRCVPISNHLYFYWYRQILGQKVEFLVSFYNNEISEKSEIFDDQFSVERPDGSNFTLKIRSTKLEDSAMYFCASSEIEHYTGELFFGEGSRLTVL.

Notes on this clone: Within the sample, other DNA sequences also encode this same CDR3. The V call is TRBV3-1 (or the pseudogene TRBV3-2), the J call TRBJ1-6; 9 bases are a match to TRBD1. This CDR3 comprises 14 residues. Germline trimming cut 6 bases from V and 6 bases from J; bases unmatched to any gene: 3. Germline CDR1 LGHDT, CDR2 YNNKEL (reference sequence). The CDR3 loop is CASRGQGGNSPLHF. DNA of the CDR3: TGTGCCAGCAGGGGACAGGGAGGTAATTCACCCCTCCACTTT.

The chain recombines TRBV10-3 with TRBJ1-5; D is possibly TRBD1 (6 bases). CDR1 ENHRY and CDR2 SYGVKD come from the germline V gene. The CDR3 is made up of 16 amino acids. The V and J ends lost 2 bases and 0 bases respectively, with 11 bases between them. CDR3 loop: CAISEGQRYSNQPQHF. Here the CDR3 DNA reads TGTGCCATCAGTGAGGGACAGAGGTATAGCAATCAGCCCCAGCATTTT.

The genes are TRBV9 and TRBJ1-1; D is ambiguous. Germline CDR1 and CDR2: SGDLS and YYNGEE. V was cut by 5 bases and J by 7 bases, with 12 bases left in between. This CDR3 is built from 12 residues. DNA of the CDR3: TGTGCCAGCAGTCCGGGGTTACATGAAGCTTTCTTT. It encodes CASSPGLHEAFF.

The chain recombines TRBV27 with TRBJ2-7; D might be TRBD1 (6 bases). The germline V and J ends were trimmed by 4 bases and 2 bases, with 15 bases remaining between them. The CDR3 totals 15 residues. Germline CDR1 is MNHEY and CDR2 is SMNVEV (reference sequence). CDR3 in DNA: TGTGCCAGCAGTTCCTTCGGTGGGGGCCCCTACGAGCAGTACTTC. This gives the protein CASSSFGGGPYEQYF.

The V call is TRBV5-1, the J call TRBJ1-1, with D perhaps matching TRBD1 (6 bases). Per the germline V gene, CDR1 is SGHRS and CDR2 is YFSETQ. CDR3 length equals 15 residues. V was cut by 3 bases and J by 4 bases, with 16 bases left in between. The CDR3 protein is CASSSNPTGLTEAFF. Written as DNA, the CDR3 is TGCGCCAGCAGCTCAAATCCTACAGGGCTCACTGAAGCTTTCTTT. Filled out from reference TRBV5-1 and TRBJ1-1, the complete variable domain reads KAGVTQTPRYLIKTRGQQVTLSCSPISGHRSVSWYQQTPGQGLQFLFEYFSETQRNKGNFPGRFSGRQFSNSRSEMNVSTLELGDSALYLCASSSNPTGLTEAFFGQGTRLTVV.

This chain connects TRBV4-3 to TRBJ1-2, with D tentatively TRBD1 (5 bases). Per the germline V gene, CDR1 is LGHNA and CDR2 is YSLEER. The CDR3 consists of 14 residues. Trimming shortened V by 0 bases and J by 7 bases, and 12 bases separated the two germline ends. Here the CDR3 reads CASSQDWGTGGYTF. DNA of the CDR3: TGCGCCAGCAGCCAAGATTGGGGGACTGGTGGCTACACCTTC.

V gene TRBV7-3 combines with J gene TRBJ1-1; D gene unclear. Germline V gene lookup returns CDR1 SGHTA and CDR2 FQGTGA. With 5 bases removed from V and 1 base from J, the gap between germline ends came to 14 bases. The CDR3 has 15 residues. CDR3 DNA sequence: TGTGCCAGCAGCCCCGGTGGTCCAAAGAACACTGAAGCTTTCTTT. This translates into CASSPGGPKNTEAFF.

This chain links TRBV7-8 with TRBJ1-6, with D perhaps matching TRBD1 (5 bases). V lost 1 base and J 7 bases, leaving 8 bases between the germline ends. In germline, CDR1 is SGHVS, CDR2 FQNEAQ. The length of the CDR3 is 14 residues. The DNA for the CDR3 is TGTGCCAGCAGCTTAGGCGGGGGAAATTCACCCCTCCACTTT. Its protein is CASSLGGGNSPLHF.

The V gene is TRBV27, the J gene TRBJ1-5, with 8 bases matching TRBD1. This CDR3 spans 15 amino acids. V lost 4 bases and J lost 0; bases outside the gene matches: 2. The germline gives CDR1 MNHEY, CDR2 SMNVEV (reference sequence). The CDR3 protein is CASSWTGYSNQPQHF. CDR3 nucleotide sequence: TGTGCCAGCAGTTGGACAGGGTATAGCAATCAGCCCCAGCATTTT.

The chain has TRBV6-2 or TRBV6-3 and TRBJ2-1, with 13 bases that match TRBD2. This CDR3 spans 18 amino acids. Germline V gene data show CDR1 as MNHEY and CDR2 as SVGEGT. V trimming: 5 bases; J trimming: 8 bases; junction bases outside the gene matches: 15. The chain's CDR3 is CASSKDGTSGEVGDEQFF. In nucleotides, the CDR3 is TGTGCCAGCAGTAAAGACGGGACTAGCGGGGAAGTCGGGGATGAGCAGTTCTTC.

CDR3: CASSGQGDYGYTF. Here the CDR3 DNA reads TGTGCCAGCAGCGGACAGGGGGACTATGGCTACACCTTC. The chain uses TRBV7-9 and TRBJ1-2; 10 nucleotides align to TRBD1. The CDR3 runs to 13 residues. Germline lookup yields CDR1 SEHNR and CDR2 FQNEAQ (reference sequence). V was clipped by 5 bases and J by 3 bases; unmatched bases: 0.

The chain has TRBV12-3 or TRBV12-4 and TRBJ1-1; D is possibly TRBD1 (5 bases). This CDR3 contains 13 residues. V was trimmed by 8 bases and J by 1 base, leaving 11 bases between them. In nucleotides, the CDR3 is TGTGCCAGCGGGGCAGGGCCGAACACTGAAGCTTTCTTT. Translating it yields CASGAGPNTEAFF.

As regards this clone: The germline gene is not matched at one end of the junction; a read error may be the cause. The chain links TRBV6-6 to TRBJ2-5; 7 bases are a match to TRBD1. The CDR3 sequence is 14 residues long. Per the germline V gene, CDR1 is MNHNY and CDR2 is SVGAGI (reference sequence). In DNA form, the CDR3 reads TGTGCCAGCAGTTACGTGGGTATCCAAGAGGGGGCTGACTTC. Protein: CASSYVGIQEGADF.

The gene calls are TRBV12-5 and TRBJ2-1; D perhaps matches TRBD1 (6 bases). Trimming took off 1 base at V and 1 base at J, with 8 bases between the two ends. Germline-derived CDR1 and CDR2 are LGHNT and FRNRAP. The CDR3 is made up of 15 amino acids. CDR3 coding DNA: TGTGCTAGTGGTTTGGACAGGGCTTCCTACAATGAGCAGTTCTTC. Protein: CASGLDRASYNEQFF.

This chain links TRBV11-3 with TRBJ1-2, with D possibly being TRBD1 (5 bases). This CDR3 comprises 13 residues. Per the germline V gene, CDR1 is SGHNT and CDR2 is YENEEA. V was trimmed by 6 bases and J by 7 bases, leaving 15 bases between them. The CDR3, as DNA: TGTGCCAGCAGTTATAAAGGGGTGTCTGGCTACACCTTC. This codes for CASSYKGVSGYTF.

The chain uses TRBV7-9 and TRBJ2-7; 9 nucleotides align to TRBD1. J was trimmed by 6 bases and V by 5 bases; bases with no gene match: 11. This CDR3 is built from 15 residues. Germline CDR1 SEHNR, CDR2 FQNEAQ (reference sequence). The CDR3 is CASSRSGTGFSEQYF. DNA for the CDR3: TGTGCCAGCAGCCGGTCCGGGACAGGGTTTTCCGAGCAGTACTTC.